A single sample is the source of the 5 T cell receptor beta chains below, sequenced in a study of CD4 T cells in relation to SARS-CoV-2 and coronaviruses listed by TCRdb under 2021. No cognate antigen is known for these TCRs. Library method: the immunoSEQ multiplex PCR assay. The clones in this table, taken by TCRdb from immuneACCESS, are in-frame only. Not every clone is retained; where verified, under half of the shortfall comes from an unresolved V gene, and the cause of the rest is unknown. Within this sample are around 34,000 clones, with roughly 73% of them counted one time only. The ten largest clones add up to roughly 20% of the sample. Source material: memory CD4+ T cells from PBMCs, cultured in vitro. The sample's cell subset or site, from its label and the paper: memory (non-naive) CD4+ T cells. Every receptor here comes from an adult with COVID-19.

The V and J genes are TRBV6-5 and TRBJ2-3; D tentatively fits TRBD1 or TRBD2 (6 bases each). Trimming took 2 bases from V and 3 from J, leaving 9 bases between them. This CDR3 comprises 14 residues. CDR1 MNHEY and CDR2 SVGAGI come from the germline V gene. The DNA for the CDR3 is TGTGCCAGCAGTTACGGGGGGCGAACAGATACGCAGTATTTT. This sequence encodes CASSYGGRTDTQYF.

This clone appeared a single time. V is TRBV7-3 and J is TRBJ2-2; 9 nucleotides line up with TRBD2. The CDR3 has 16 residues. Germline V CDR1 and CDR2: SGHTA, FQGTGA. With V trimmed by 4 bases and J by 0 bases, 3 bases remained unmatched. The CDR3 loop reads CASSSVAGANTGELFF. As DNA, the CDR3 is TGTGCCAGCAGCTCTGTAGCGGGAGCGAACACCGGGGAGCTGTTTTTT.

This rearrangement joins TRBV11-1 to TRBJ2-2; TRBD1 is a possible D gene (5 bases). CDR1 is SGHAT and CDR2 is FQDESV in the germline V gene (reference sequence). Trimming removed 8 bases from V and 4 bases from J, with 14 bases in between. The CDR3 is made up of 14 amino acids. The CDR3 region is CASCQGYTTGELFF. CDR3 nucleotide sequence: TGTGCCAGCTGTCAGGGCTATACCACCGGGGAGCTGTTTTTT.

The DNA of the CDR3 is TGTGCCAGCTCACCTTCCGCTAGCGGGAGTCGCGAGCAGTACTTC. Protein sequence: CASSPSASGSREQYF. J is TRBJ2-7 and V is TRBV18; 10 bases agree with TRBD2. The germline CDR1 and CDR2 sequences are KGHSH and LQKENI. The CDR3 spans 15 residues. V was pared by 3 bases and J by 6 bases, with 8 bases of the junction left unmatched.

V gene TRBV5-8 combines with J gene TRBJ2-3; a weak D match, TRBD2 (5 bases). Trimming cost V 1 base and J 0 bases, with 9 bases left between them. Germline CDR1 SGHTS, CDR2 YDEGEE. The CDR3 consists of 15 residues. The CDR3 spells CASSLYRGSTDTQYF. The CDR3 DNA follows: TGTGCCAGCAGCTTGTACCGAGGGAGCACAGATACGCAGTATTTT.